This TCR beta chain comes out of a study of pediatric ulcerative colitis. The CDR3 loop spans 15 amino acids. V shed 2 bases and J shed 5 bases, with 16 bases lying between them. Looked up from germline, CDR1 is SGDLS and CDR2 is YYNGEE. Samples were sequenced at Survey level, maximum 500,000 reads. Method: immunoSEQ multiplex PCR; TCRdb's copy keeps in-frame clones and lacks some. This table holds approximately 9,300 clones, around nine tenths found once. Material for sequencing was blood. The TCR comes from a girl aged 5 to 17 with moderate ulcerative colitis. V gene TRBV9 combines with J gene TRBJ2-5; D may match TRBD1 or TRBD2 (5 bases each). CDR3 protein: CASSVWIGTGETQYF. As DNA, the CDR3 is TGTGCCAGCAGCGTTTGGATAGGGACGGGGGAGACCCAGTACTTC. The full variable domain, completed using reference TRBV9 and TRBJ2-5, is DSGVTQTPKHLITATGQRVTLRCSPRSGDLSVYWYQQSLDQGLQFLIQYYNGEERAKGNILERFSAQQFPDLHSELNLSSLELGDSALYFCASSVWIGTGETQYFGPGTRLLVL.